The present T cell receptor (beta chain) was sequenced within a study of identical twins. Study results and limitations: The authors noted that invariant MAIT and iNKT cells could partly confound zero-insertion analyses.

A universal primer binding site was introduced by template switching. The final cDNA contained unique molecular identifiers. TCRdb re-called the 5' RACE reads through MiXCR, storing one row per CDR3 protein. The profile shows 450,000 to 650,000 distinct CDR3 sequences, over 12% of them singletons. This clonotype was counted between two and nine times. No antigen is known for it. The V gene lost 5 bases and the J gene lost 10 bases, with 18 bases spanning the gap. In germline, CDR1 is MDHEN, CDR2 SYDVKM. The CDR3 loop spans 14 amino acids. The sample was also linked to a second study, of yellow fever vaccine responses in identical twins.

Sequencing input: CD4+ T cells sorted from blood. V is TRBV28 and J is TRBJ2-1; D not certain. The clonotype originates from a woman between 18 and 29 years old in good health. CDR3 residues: CASSPPMALREQFF. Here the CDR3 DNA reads TGTGCCAGCAGTCCACCCATGGCGCTCAGGGAGCAGTTCTTC.